These T cell receptor beta chains were read from a single sample in a study of blood T cell repertoires in COVID-19. The data were produced by immunoSEQ multiplex PCR, yet TCRdb's version contains in-frame clones alone and is incomplete. This sample has about 290,000 clones, with 75% to 90% found just once. Sequencing was carried out using peripheral blood. The receptors stem from a woman aged 40 to 55 who had recovered from COVID-19. The CDR3 runs from the conserved cysteine through the conserved F or W. Fields, in order: D gene, J gene, V gene, clone size, CDR3 DNA, CDR3 protein. The D gene is left open where the match is weak. Clone size is not always given. Where it is, it says once, few, many or a class for expanded clones.

>TRBD2|TRBJ2-3|TRBV28|.
TGTGCCAGCAGTTTCCTAGGACTAGCGGGAGTTGATACGCAGTATTTT
CASSFLGLAGVDTQYF
>.|TRBJ2-4|TRBV7-9|.
TGTGCCAGCAGCTTCCCGGACTCCATGGCGGTAGCCAAAAACATTCAGTACTTC
CASSFPDSMAVAKNIQYF
>.|TRBJ2-4|TRBV20-1|.
TGCAGTGCTAGAGAACAGGGTTTTCAGTACTTC
CSAREQGFQYF
>TRBD2|TRBJ2-7|TRBV7-9|once
TGTGCCAGCAGCCAGAGGGAGGGGCCCTACGAGCAGTACTTC
CASSQREGPYEQYF
>TRBD1|TRBJ1-5|TRBV6-6|.
TGTGCCAGCACTTCGGGACAGGGAGGTCAGCCCCAGCATTTT
CASTSGQGGQPQHF
>.|TRBJ1-5|TRBV19|once
TGTGCCAGTAGTCAGACTCCTCAGCCCCAGCATTTT
CASSQTPQPQHF
>TRBD2|TRBJ2-1|TRBV6-2/TRBV6-3|.
TGTGCCAGCAGTTACTCGCTAGCGGGCGGGCAGTTCTTC
CASSYSLAGGQFF
>TRBD2|TRBJ2-3|TRBV29-1|.
TGCAGCGTGACTAGCGGGAGTGTAGATACGCAGTATTTT
CSVTSGSVDTQYF
>TRBD1|TRBJ1-2|TRBV19|.
TGTGCCAGTAGTGGACAGGAAGAGGAGTATGGCTACACCTTC
CASSGQEEEYGYTF
>.|TRBJ2-5|TRBV19|.
TGTGCCAGTAGCAGTAGCGGCATGGAGACCCAGTACTTC
CASSSSGMETQYF
>TRBD2|TRBJ2-5|TRBV11-2|.
TGTGCCAGCAGCTCTCTAGCGGGGGAGACCCAGTACTTC
CASSSLAGETQYF
>TRBD1|TRBJ1-6|TRBV27|.
TGTGCCAGCAGCTCGTTAGGGACAGGGGGTAATTCACCCCTCCACTTT
CASSSLGTGGNSPLHF
>TRBD1|TRBJ1-1|TRBV30|.
TGTGCCTGGAGTGTAGGGACAGGGTCTGAAGCTTTCTTT
CAWSVGTGSEAFF
>TRBD1|TRBJ1-5|TRBV7-9|.
TGTGCCAGCAGCTTAGAGGGACAGAACAATCAGCCCCAGCATTTT
CASSLEGQNNQPQHF
>TRBD2|TRBJ2-2|TRBV18|.
TGTGCCAGCTCACCCCTAGCGGTGAACACCGGGGAGCTGTTTTTT
CASSPLAVNTGELFF
>.|TRBJ2-1|TRBV19|.
TGTGCCAGTAGTATAGTAGCAGGGTCCAATGAGCAGTTCTTC
CASSIVAGSNEQFF
>.|TRBJ2-3|TRBV10-3|.
TGTGCCATCAGTGATTTGGTGGGAGGCAGCACAGATACGCAGTATTTT
CAISDLVGGSTDTQYF
>.|TRBJ2-7|TRBV3-1/TRBV3-2|.
TGTGCCAGCAGCCCCACACGGGTCTCCTACGAGCAGTACTTC
CASSPTRVSYEQYF
>TRBD2|TRBJ2-4|TRBV7-2|.
TGTGCCAGCAGCTTACCTGGACTAGCGTGGGAAAACATTCAGTACTTC
CASSLPGLAWENIQYF
>TRBD2|TRBJ2-7|TRBV20-1|.
TGCAGTGCTTTCGCGGGAGAAGAGCAGTACTTC
CSAFAGEEQYF
>.|TRBJ2-2|TRBV18|.
TGTGCCAGCTCACCGCGGGACCCGAACACCGGGGAGCTGTTTTTT
CASSPRDPNTGELFF
>TRBD2|TRBJ2-5|TRBV7-9|.
TGTGCCAGCAGCTTAACCCGCGGGACTACCCAGGAGACCCAGTACTTC
CASSLTRGTTQETQYF
>.|TRBJ1-2|TRBV6-5|.
TGTGCCAGCAGTTACTCGACAGGCCCCCTCTATGGCTACACCTTC
CASSYSTGPLYGYTF
>TRBD2|TRBJ2-7|TRBV28|.
TGTGCCAGCAGTCCCACCGCGCTCCTAGCGGGAAAGCTCCTCGAGCAGTACTTC
CASSPTALLAGKLLEQYF
>TRBD1|TRBJ2-5|TRBV6-1|.
TGTGCCAGCAGTGAACAGCCCCTGACAGGGGGAATATTTCAAGAGACCCAGTACTTC
CASSEQPLTGGIFQETQYF
>.|TRBJ2-2|TRBV28|.
TGTGCCAGCAGCCCCCGAGGGACTGGCAGCCGGGAGCTGTTTTTT
CASSPRGTGSRELFF
>.|TRBJ2-1|TRBV7-8|.
TGTGCCAGCAGCTTTACTAATGAGCAGTTCTTC
CASSFTNEQFF
>TRBD2|TRBJ2-1|TRBV6-4|.
TGTGCCAGCAGTCCTACTAGCGGGAGCCGCAATGAGCAGTTCTTC
CASSPTSGSRNEQFF
>.|TRBJ2-5|TRBV20-1|once
TGCAGTGCTAGTCCGGGGGGGACAGGGTACCAAGAGACCCAGTACTTC
CSASPGGTGYQETQYF
>.|TRBJ1-1|TRBV7-8|.
TGTGCCAGCAGCTTAAGGCAGGGGAGTACGGTGAACACTGAAGCTTTCTTT
CASSLRQGSTVNTEAFF